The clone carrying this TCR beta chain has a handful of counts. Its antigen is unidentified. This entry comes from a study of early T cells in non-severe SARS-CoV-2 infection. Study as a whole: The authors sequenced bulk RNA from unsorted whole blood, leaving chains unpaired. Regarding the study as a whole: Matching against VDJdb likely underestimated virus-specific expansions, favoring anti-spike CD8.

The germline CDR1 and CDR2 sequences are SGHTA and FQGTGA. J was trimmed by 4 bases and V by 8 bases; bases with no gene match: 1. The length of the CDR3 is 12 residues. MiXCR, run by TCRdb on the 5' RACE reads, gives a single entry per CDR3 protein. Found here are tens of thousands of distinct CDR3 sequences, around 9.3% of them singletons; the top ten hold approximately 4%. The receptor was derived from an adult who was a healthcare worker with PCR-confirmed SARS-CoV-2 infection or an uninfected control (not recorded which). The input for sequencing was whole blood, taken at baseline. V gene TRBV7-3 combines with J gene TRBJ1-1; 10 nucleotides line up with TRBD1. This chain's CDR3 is CASGTGATEAFF. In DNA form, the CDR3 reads TGTGCCAGCGGGACAGGGGCCACTGAAGCTTTCTTT.